This T cell receptor beta chain was found in a study of cytomegalovirus exposure and HLA in healthy donors. Study outcomes and limitations: Association with HLA alleles at 0.05 false discovery rate was found for approximately 18,000 TCR beta sequences in a later analysis. Within an earlier analysis, most TCR beta V segments proved productive either about 90% or about 30% of the time. An analysis was carried out at a later point. It showed that HLA-associated TCR beta chains were more clonally expanded than equally common non-associated chains.

All the people who gave samples were healthy bone marrow donors. Points on this clone: Its antigen is unidentified.

60 Vbeta and 13 Jbeta primers were used in PCR. The method was immunoSEQ multiplex PCR; TCRdb's version includes in-frame clones alone and lacks a portion of them. There are 180,000 or so clones in the sample; approximately 85% occur only once, and approximately 8.5% lies in the top ten. The receptor comes from a man younger than 35 in good health and CMV-seropositive. The sample taken for sequencing was PBMCs.

The CDR3 reads CASSPPAGATSYEQYF. The DNA for the CDR3 is TGTGCCAGCTCACCACCGGCGGGGGCCACCTCCTACGAGCAGTACTTC. The chain is built from TRBV18 and TRBJ2-7, with a weak D call TRBD2 (7 bases). V was cut by 0 bases and J by 0 bases, with 12 bases left in between. The CDR3 totals 16 residues. Germline V gene sequence: CDR1 KGHSH, CDR2 LQKENI.